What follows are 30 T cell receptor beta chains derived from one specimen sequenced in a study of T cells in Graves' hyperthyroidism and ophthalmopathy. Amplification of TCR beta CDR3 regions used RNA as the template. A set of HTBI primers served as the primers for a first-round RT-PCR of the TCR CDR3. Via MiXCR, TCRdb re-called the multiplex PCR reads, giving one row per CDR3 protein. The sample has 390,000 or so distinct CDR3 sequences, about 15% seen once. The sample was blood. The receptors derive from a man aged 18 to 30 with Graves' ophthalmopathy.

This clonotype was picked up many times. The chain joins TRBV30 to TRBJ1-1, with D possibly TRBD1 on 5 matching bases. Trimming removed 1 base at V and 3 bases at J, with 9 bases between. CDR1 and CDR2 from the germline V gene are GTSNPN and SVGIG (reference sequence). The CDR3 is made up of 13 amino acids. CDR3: CAWSGQTDTEAFF. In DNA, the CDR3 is TGTGCCTGGAGTGGACAGACAGACACTGAAGCTTTCTTT.

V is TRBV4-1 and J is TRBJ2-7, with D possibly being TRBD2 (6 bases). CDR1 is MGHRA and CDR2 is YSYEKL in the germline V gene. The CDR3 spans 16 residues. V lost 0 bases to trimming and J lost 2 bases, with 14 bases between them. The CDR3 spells CASSQDRASETYEQYF. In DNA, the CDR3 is TGCGCCAGCAGCCAAGATCGGGCTAGCGAGACCTACGAGCAGTACTTC.

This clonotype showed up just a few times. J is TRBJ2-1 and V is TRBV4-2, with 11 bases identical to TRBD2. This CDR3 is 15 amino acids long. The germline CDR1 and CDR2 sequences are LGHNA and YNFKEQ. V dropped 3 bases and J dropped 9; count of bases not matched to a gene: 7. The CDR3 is CASSQASGGTGEQFF. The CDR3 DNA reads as TGTGCCAGCAGCCAGGCTAGCGGGGGGACGGGTGAGCAGTTCTTC.

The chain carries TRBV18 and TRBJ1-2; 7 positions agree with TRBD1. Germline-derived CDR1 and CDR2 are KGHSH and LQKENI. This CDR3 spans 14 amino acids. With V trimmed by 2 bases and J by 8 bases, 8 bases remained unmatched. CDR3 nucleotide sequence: TGTGCCAGCTCACCAGGGACAGAGGATTTGGGCTACACCTTC. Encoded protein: CASSPGTEDLGYTF.

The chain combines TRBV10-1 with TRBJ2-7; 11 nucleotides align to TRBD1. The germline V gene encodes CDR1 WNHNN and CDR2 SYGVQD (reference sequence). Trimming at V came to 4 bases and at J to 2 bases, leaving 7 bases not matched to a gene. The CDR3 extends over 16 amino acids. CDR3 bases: TGCGCCAGCAGTGGGCGGCCGGGACAGGGGGCCTACGAGCAGTACTTC. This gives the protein CASSGRPGQGAYEQYF.

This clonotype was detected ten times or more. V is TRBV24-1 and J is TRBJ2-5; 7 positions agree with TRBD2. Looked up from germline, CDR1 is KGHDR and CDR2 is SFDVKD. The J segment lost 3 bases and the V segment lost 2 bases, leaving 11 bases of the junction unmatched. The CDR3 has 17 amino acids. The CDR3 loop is CATSDSGRGAGEETQYF. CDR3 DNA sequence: TGTGCCACCAGTGATTCGGGTCGTGGCGCGGGGGAAGAGACCCAGTACTTC.

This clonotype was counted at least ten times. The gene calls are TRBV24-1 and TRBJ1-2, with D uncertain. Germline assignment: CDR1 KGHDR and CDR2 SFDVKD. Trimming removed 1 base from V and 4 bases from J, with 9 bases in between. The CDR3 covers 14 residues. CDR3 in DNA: TGTGCCACCAGTGATTTCAGAATCTCCTATGGCTACACCTTC. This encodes CATSDFRISYGYTF.

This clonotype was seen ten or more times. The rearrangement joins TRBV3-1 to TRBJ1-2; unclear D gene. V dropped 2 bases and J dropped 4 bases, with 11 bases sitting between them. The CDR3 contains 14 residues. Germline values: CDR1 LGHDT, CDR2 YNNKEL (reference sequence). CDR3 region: CASSQRTGTYGYTF. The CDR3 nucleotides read TGTGCCAGCAGCCAAAGGACGGGAACCTATGGCTACACCTTC. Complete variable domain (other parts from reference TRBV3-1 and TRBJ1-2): DTAVSQTPKYLVTQMGNDKSIKCEQNLGHDTMYWYKQDSKKFLKIMFSYNNKELIINETVPNRFSPKSPDKAHLNLHINSLELGDSAVYFCASSQRTGTYGYTFGSGTRLTVV.

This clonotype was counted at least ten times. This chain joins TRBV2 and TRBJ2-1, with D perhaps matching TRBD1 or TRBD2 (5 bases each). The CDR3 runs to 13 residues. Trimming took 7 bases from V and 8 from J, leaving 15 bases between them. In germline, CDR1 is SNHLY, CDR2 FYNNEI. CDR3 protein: CASTRRGDDEQFF. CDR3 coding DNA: TGTGCCAGCACCCGAAGAGGGGACGATGAGCAGTTCTTC.

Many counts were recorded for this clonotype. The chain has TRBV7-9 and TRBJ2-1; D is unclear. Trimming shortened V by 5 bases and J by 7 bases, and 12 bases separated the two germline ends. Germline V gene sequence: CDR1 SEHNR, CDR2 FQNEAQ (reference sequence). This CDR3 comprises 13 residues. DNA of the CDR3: TGTGCCAGCAGCATACCAATAGAGAATGAGCAGTTCTTC. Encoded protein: CASSIPIENEQFF.

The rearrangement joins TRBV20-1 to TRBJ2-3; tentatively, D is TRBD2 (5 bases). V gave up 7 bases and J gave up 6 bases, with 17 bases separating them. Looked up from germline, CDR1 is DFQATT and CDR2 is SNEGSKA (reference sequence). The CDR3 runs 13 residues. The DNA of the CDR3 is TGCAGTGTAAGAGCGGCTAACGTGGATACGCAGTATTTT. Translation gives CSVRAANVDTQYF.

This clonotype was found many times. CDR3 sequence (DNA): TGCGCCAGCAGCTGGGACAGGGGAGGTGGCTACACCTTC. Residues: CASSWDRGGGYTF. This chain joins TRBV5-1 and TRBJ1-2, with 10 bases that match TRBD1. V shed 3 bases, J shed 7 bases, and the junction held 3 bases outside the gene matches. Germline V gene lookup returns CDR1 SGHRS and CDR2 YFSETQ. The CDR3 has 13 amino acids. The entire variable domain, with the rest obtained from reference TRBV5-1 and TRBJ1-2, is as follows: KAGVTQTPRYLIKTRGQQVTLSCSPISGHRSVSWYQQTPGQGLQFLFEYFSETQRNKGNFPGRFSGRQFSNSRSEMNVSTLELGDSALYLCASSWDRGGGYTFGSGTRLTVV.

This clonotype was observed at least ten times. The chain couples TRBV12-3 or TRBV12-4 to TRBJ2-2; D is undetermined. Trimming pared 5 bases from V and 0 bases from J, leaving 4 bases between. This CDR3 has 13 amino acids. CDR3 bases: TGTGCCAGCAGTGTGGCGAACACCGGGGAGCTGTTTTTT. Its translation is CASSVANTGELFF.

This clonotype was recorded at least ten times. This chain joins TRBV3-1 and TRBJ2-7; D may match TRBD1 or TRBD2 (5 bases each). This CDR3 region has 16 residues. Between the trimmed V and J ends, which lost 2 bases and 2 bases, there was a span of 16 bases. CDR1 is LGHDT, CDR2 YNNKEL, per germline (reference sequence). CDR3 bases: TGTGCCAGCAGCCAACTAGGGGAAACTAGAACCTACGAGCAGTACTTC. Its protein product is CASSQLGETRTYEQYF.

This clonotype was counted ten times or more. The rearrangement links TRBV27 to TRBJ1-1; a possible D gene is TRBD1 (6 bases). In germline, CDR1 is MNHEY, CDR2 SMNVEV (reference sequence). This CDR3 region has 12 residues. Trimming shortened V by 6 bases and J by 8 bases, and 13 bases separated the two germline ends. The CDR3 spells CASRRLTGEAFF. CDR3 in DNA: TGTGCCAGCAGGCGACTCACAGGGGAAGCTTTCTTT.

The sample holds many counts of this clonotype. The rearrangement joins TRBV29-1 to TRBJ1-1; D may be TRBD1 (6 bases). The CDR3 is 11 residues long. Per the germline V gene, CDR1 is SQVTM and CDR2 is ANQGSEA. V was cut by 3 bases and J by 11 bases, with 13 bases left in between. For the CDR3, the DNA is TGCAGCGTTGATAGGGGGGCCGAGGCTTTCTTT. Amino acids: CSVDRGAEAFF. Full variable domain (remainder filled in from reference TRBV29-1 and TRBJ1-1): SAVISQKPSRDICQRGTSLTIQCQVDSQVTMMFWYRQQPGQSLTLIATANQGSEATYESGFVIDKFPISRPNLTFSTLTVSNMSPEDSSIYLCSVDRGAEAFFGQGTRLTVV.

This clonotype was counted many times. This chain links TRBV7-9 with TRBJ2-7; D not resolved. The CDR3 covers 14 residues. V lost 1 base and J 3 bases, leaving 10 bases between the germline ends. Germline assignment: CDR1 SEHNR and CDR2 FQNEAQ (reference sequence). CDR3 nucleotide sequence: TGTGCCAGCAGCTTAGGGCGTCTGAACTACGAGCAGTACTTC. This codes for CASSLGRLNYEQYF.

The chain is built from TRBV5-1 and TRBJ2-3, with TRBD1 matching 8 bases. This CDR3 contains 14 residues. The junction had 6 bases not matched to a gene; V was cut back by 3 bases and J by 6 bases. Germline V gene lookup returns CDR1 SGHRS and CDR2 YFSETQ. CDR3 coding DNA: TGCGCCAGCAGCTGGCAGGGGGCCAGGGATACGCAGTATTTT. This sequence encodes CASSWQGARDTQYF.

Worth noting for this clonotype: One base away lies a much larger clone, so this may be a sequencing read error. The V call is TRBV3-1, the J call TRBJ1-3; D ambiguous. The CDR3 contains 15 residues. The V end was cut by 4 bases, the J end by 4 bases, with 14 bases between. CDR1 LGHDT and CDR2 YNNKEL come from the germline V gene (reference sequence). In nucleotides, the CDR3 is TGTGCCAGCAGCCGAGGACGGGTTCGGGGAAACACCATATATTTT. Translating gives CASSRGRVRGNTIYF.

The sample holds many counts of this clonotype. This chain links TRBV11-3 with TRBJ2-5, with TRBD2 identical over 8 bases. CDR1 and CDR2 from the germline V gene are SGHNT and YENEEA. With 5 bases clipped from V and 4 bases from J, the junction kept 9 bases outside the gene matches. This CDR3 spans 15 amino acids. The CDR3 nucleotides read TGTGCCAGCAGCCTACCGGGACTAGGAGGAGAGACCCAGTACTTC. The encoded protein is CASSLPGLGGETQYF.

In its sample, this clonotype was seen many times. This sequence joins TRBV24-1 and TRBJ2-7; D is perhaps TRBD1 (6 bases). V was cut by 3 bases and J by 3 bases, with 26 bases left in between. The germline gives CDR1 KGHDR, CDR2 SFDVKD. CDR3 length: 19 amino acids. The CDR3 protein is CATSDGTPTRDGAVYEQYF. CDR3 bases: TGTGCCACCAGTGATGGGACACCTACTAGGGACGGGGCCGTCTACGAGCAGTACTTC.

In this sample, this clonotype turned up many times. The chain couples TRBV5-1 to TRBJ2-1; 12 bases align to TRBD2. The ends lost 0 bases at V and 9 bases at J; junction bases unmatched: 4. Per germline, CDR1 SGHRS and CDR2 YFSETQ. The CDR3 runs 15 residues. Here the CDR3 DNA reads TGCGCCAGCAGCTTGGGAGGGACTAGCGGGCCTGAGCAGTTCTTC. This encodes CASSLGGTSGPEQFF.

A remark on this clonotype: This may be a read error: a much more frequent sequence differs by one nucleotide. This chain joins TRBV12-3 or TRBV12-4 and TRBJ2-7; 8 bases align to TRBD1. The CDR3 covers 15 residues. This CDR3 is CASSQRQGFDYEHYF. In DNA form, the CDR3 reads TGTGCCAGCAGCCAAAGACAGGGGTTTGATTACGAGCATTACTTC.

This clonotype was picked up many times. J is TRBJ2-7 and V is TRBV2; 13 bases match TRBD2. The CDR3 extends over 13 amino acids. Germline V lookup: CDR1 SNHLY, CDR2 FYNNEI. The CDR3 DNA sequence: TGTGTTAGCGGGACTAGCGGGGTTGGCGAGCAGTACTTC. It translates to CVSGTSGVGEQYF. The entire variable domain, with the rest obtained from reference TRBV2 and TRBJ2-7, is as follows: EPEVTQTPSHQVTQMGQEVILRCVPISNHLYFYWYRQILGQKVEFLVSFYNNEISEKSEIFDDQFSVERPDGSNFTLKIRSTKLEDSAMYFCVSGTSGVGEQYFGPGTRLTVT.

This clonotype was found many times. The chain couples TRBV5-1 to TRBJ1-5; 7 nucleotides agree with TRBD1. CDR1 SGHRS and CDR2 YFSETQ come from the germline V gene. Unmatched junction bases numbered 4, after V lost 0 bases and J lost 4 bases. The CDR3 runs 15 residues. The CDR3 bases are TGCGCCAGCAGCTTGGGAGGACAGGCTAATCAGCCCCAGCATTTT. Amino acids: CASSLGGQANQPQHF.

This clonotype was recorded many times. CDR3 nucleotide sequence: TGCGCCAGCAGTGACCGGACAGGGGGTAATGAAAAACTGTTTTTT. Protein: CASSDRTGGNEKLFF. V gene TRBV10-2 combines with J gene TRBJ1-4; 10 positions agree with TRBD1. The length of the CDR3 is 15 residues. After removal of 3 bases from V and 4 bases from J, the junction contained 2 bases not matched to a gene. From germline, CDR1 is WSHSY and CDR2 SAAADI.

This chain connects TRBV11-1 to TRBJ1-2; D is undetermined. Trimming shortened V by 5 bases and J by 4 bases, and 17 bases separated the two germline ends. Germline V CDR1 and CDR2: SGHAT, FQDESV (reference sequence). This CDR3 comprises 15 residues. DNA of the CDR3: TGTGCCAGCAGCGAAGGAGGGAGATGGGGCTATGGCTACACCTTC. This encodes CASSEGGRWGYGYTF.

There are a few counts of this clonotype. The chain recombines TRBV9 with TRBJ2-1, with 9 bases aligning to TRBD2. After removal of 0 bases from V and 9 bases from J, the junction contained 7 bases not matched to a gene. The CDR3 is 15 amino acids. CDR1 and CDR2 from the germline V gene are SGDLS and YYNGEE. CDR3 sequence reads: CASSVAGLAGGEQFF. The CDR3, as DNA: TGTGCCAGCAGCGTAGCGGGACTAGCAGGTGGTGAGCAGTTCTTC.

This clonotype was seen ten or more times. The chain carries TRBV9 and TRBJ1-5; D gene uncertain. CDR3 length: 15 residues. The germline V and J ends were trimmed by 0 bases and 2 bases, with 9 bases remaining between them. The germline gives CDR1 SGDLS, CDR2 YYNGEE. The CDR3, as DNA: TGTGCCAGCAGCGTAGGGGGTATCGGCAATCAGCCCCAGCATTTT. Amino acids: CASSVGGIGNQPQHF.

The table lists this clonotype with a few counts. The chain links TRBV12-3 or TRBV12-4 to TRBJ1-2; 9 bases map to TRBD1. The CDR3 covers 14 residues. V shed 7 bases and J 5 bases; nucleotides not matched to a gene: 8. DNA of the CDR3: TGTGCCAGCAATCCGGGACAGGGTTTTTATGGCTACACCTTC. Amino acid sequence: CASNPGQGFYGYTF.